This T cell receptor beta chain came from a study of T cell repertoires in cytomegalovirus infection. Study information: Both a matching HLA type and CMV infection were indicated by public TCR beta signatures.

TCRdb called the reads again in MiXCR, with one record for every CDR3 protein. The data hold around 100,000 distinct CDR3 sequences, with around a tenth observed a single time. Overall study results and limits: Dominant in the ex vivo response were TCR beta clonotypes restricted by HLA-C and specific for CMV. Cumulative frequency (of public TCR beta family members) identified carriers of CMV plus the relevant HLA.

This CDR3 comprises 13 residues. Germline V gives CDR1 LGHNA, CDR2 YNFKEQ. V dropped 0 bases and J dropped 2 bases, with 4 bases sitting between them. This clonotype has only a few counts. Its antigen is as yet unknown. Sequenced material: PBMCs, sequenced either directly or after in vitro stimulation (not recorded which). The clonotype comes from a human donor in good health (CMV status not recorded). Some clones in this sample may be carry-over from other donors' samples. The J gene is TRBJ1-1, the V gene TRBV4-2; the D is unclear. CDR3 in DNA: TGTGCCAGCAGCCAAGATTTTAACACTGAAGCTTTCTTT. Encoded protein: CASSQDFNTEAFF.